This T cell receptor beta chain was recovered during a study of blood T cell repertoires in COVID-19 (dated by TCRdb to 2020 to 2021). A note on the overall study: Samples covering the acute and convalescent phases of COVID-19 were provided by collaborators in the United States, Italy and Spain. The repertoires were released in a freely available public database intended as a resource for research on the immune response to SARS-CoV-2. The prospective study material was composed of cDNA or gDNA derived from T cells, B-cell-depleted T cells, or PBMCs. Nearly every sample came with metadata listing a de-identified subject ID, COVID-19 status, age in years and sex. The samples were drawn from the first 160 participants of the ongoing ImmuneRACE study and from 950 to 1,500 subjects provided by 6 global collaborators. Where available, HLA class I and class II types were taken from metadata supplied by the sample provider and were not determined by assay-based typing. Deeply sampled blood TCRbeta repertoires from subjects exposed to, actively infected with, or recovered from COVID-19 were included in the dataset. The research as a whole found: The quantity of clinical and demographic metadata differed by source and by participant and was supplied without curation.

This clone was observed a few times. The specificity of this receptor is unknown. No clone much larger than this one lies a single base away; base qualities are absent. TCRbeta CDR3 regions were amplified from genomic DNA using the immunoSEQ Assay, a bias-controlled multiplex PCR. For the original study's pipeline: Nucleated cell counts per sample were estimated from amplification of reference gene primers within the assay. Sequence reads were collapsed and filtered to measure the absolute abundance of every unique TCRbeta CDR3 rearrangement. Productive Simpson clonality was computed per sample as the square root of Simpson's diversity index over productive rearrangements. This is the immuneACCESS table as TCRdb keeps it, with only in-frame sequences that have V and J called. A part of the clones is gone; compared with another copy, unresolved V genes explain less than half, and the rest is unexplained. The V and J calls and clone size are taken from that table; D and trimming were inferred from the DNA. Recorded for this sample are around 200,000 clones; about four fifths of them occurred a single time. Approximately 2.9% of the sample goes to the ten largest clones.

The germline V end is reduced by 0 bases and the J end by 3 bases; junction bases left unmatched: 4. The cysteine opens and the phenylalanine closes a CDR3 of 16 amino acids. The sequence is cut down to CDR3 DNA, 48 bases in frame from base 1. Reading the germline V gene (reference sequence) gives CDR1 LGHDT and CDR2 YNNKEL. Whole blood was collected in K2EDTA tubes by collaborating institutions according to the institutions' own protocols. For TCRbeta analysis, collaborators shipped samples in one of three forms: frozen whole blood, isolated PBMCs, or DNA extracted from either of those sample types.

The receptor's source is a man in his forties or fifties with active or convalescent COVID-19. The sequence is built from TRBV3-1 (or the pseudogene TRBV3-2) and TRBJ2-5, with 10 central nucleotides matching TRBD2. The sequencing sample was made of peripheral blood. The encoded CDR3 is CASSQDRLAGEETQYF. The sequenced DNA is TGTGCCAGCAGCCAAGATCGGCTAGCGGGAGAAGAGACCCAGTACTTC.